This TCR beta chain derives from a study of identical twins. Study results and caveats: Models predicted less out-of-frame TCR alpha sharing in monozygotic twins than was found. Beta out-of-frame sequences displayed a weaker excess of sharing between twins.

TCRdb fed the 5' RACE reads into MiXCR, producing one record per CDR3 protein. Among some 320,000 distinct CDR3 sequences, approximately 13% were seen once, and the ten largest hold about 7%. Germline assignment: CDR1 MRHNA and CDR2 SNTAGT. The CDR3 is 14 amino acids. The V and J ends lost 0 bases and 9 bases, in that order; junction bases with no gene match: 5. A remark on this clonotype: Its antigen is not identified.

These sequences were also reported in another study, on yellow fever vaccine responses in identical twins.

This receptor was obtained from a woman under 30 in good health. The chain has TRBV6-4 and TRBJ2-1, with 7 positions matching TRBD2. Input material: CD8+ T cells sorted from blood. The CDR3 here is CASSDSIGGGEQFF. The CDR3 DNA is TGTGCCAGCAGTGACTCCATTGGGGGGGGTGAGCAGTTCTTC.